These 21 T cell receptor beta chains were all obtained from the same sample, sequenced in a study of T-cell reconstitution after alpha-beta-depleted transplantation in children. The library targeted TCRbeta and was prepared with unique molecular identifiers. Using its own MiXCR run on the PCR reads, TCRdb lists one record per CDR3 protein. Seen here are about 690,000 distinct CDR3 sequences, over 15% observed once, and the top ten hold 1.1%. The material sequenced was PBMCs from the stem cell graft donor, taken from the stem cell graft. The receptors shown here come from a human donor who donated a stem cell graft to a child with acute myeloid leukemia.

This clonotype was seen many times. The rearrangement joins TRBV5-6 to TRBJ1-2, with a tentative D call TRBD1 (6 bases). With 3 bases removed from V and 6 bases from J, the gap between germline ends came to 18 bases. CDR3 length: 15 residues. Germline CDR1 and CDR2: SGHDT and YYEEEE. For the CDR3, the DNA is TGTGCCAGCAGCTCAGTAATCGACAGGACCCATGGCTACACCTTC. This codes for CASSSVIDRTHGYTF.

This clonotype has at least ten counts. Its ends do not fully match the called genes, so a read error is possible. This rearrangement joins TRBV27 to TRBJ2-1; 8 positions agree with TRBD1. The CDR3 is 15 residues long. The germline gives CDR1 MNHEY, CDR2 SMNVEV (reference sequence). CDR3 sequence reads: CASSLSGQVYIEQFF. In DNA form, the CDR3 reads TGTGCCAGCAGTTTATCGGGACAGGTGTACATTGAGCAGTTCTTC.

The chain carries TRBV20-1 and TRBJ2-3; possible D gene TRBD2, 5 bases. V was cut by 0 bases and J by 5 bases, with 9 bases left in between. CDR1 and CDR2 from the germline V gene are DFQATT and SNEGSKA (reference sequence). This CDR3 spans 13 amino acids. In DNA, the CDR3 is TGCAGTGCTAGAGATTTAGGGAGAGATACGCAGTATTTT. It codes for CSARDLGRDTQYF.

This clonotype occurred a few times. The chain carries TRBV12-3 or TRBV12-4 and TRBJ1-4; the D is unclear. Trimming pared 4 bases from V and 3 bases from J, leaving 6 bases between. The CDR3 has 13 amino acids. The CDR3 region has the DNA TGTGCCAGCAGTTCCGTGCCTAATGAAAAACTGTTTTTT. Translation gives CASSSVPNEKLFF.

The V gene is TRBV14, the J gene TRBJ1-1; possible D gene TRBD1, 5 bases. CDR3 size: 12 residues. Germline CDR1 SGHDN, CDR2 FVKESK. Trimming removed 0 bases from V and 12 bases from J, with 11 bases in between. For the CDR3, the DNA is TGTGCCAGCAGCCAAGAAGGGGATAGGACTTTCTTT. Amino acids: CASSQEGDRTFF.

The chain is built from TRBV11-2 and TRBJ2-7, with 10 bases fitting TRBD2. V was clipped by 5 bases and J by 1 base; unmatched bases: 17. Germline values: CDR1 SGHAT, CDR2 FQNNGV. This CDR3 region has 19 residues. CDR3 region: CASSTGGAAGGRESYEQYV. CDR3 in DNA: TGTGCCAGCAGCACCGGTGGTGCAGCGGGGGGGCGAGAGTCCTACGAGCAGTACGTC.

This clonotype was seen just once. This chain uses TRBV5-5 with TRBJ2-2; TRBD2 might be the D (6 bases). There are 16 residues in the CDR3. Looked up from germline, CDR1 is SGHKS and CDR2 is YYEKEE (reference sequence). V shed 7 bases and J shed 0 bases, with 16 bases lying between them. CDR3 loop: CASAVGGHPNTGELFF. In DNA form, the CDR3 reads TGTGCCAGCGCCGTGGGAGGACACCCGAACACCGGGGAGCTGTTTTTT.

This chain joins TRBV15 and TRBJ1-2, with D maybe TRBD1 (6 bases). V lost 5 bases, J lost 6 bases, and 10 bases lay in between. The CDR3 consists of 12 residues. From germline, CDR1 is LNHNV and CDR2 YYDKDF (reference sequence). The CDR3: CATSGTTNGYTF. In DNA, the CDR3 is TGTGCCACCAGCGGGACAACCAATGGCTACACCTTC.

This clonotype came up a few times. The J gene is TRBJ2-3, the V gene TRBV29-1; 9 positions agree with TRBD2. J was trimmed by 15 bases and V by 5 bases; bases with no gene match: 21. The CDR3 contains 15 residues. CDR1 and CDR2 from the germline V gene are SQVTM and ANQGSEA. The CDR3, as DNA: TGCAGCGTTCTCGGAGTGGCTAGCGGGGAAAAGGGGTCCTATTTT. It yields the protein CSVLGVASGEKGSYF.

This clonotype was picked up a small number of times. The chain is built from TRBV7-2 and TRBJ2-5; 9 nucleotides align to TRBD2. With 6 bases clipped from V and 0 bases from J, the junction kept 8 bases outside the gene matches. This CDR3 is built from 16 residues. Germline CDR1 and CDR2: SGHTA and FQGNSA. The CDR3 bases are TGTGCCAGCAGGTTGGGTAGCGGGGGAAACCAAGAGACCCAGTACTTC. Translation: CASRLGSGGNQETQYF.

The sample holds many counts of this clonotype. This rearrangement joins TRBV6-1 to TRBJ1-1; D gene ambiguous. CDR1 MNHNS and CDR2 SASEGT come from the germline V gene. The CDR3 is made up of 14 amino acids. V dropped 6 bases and J dropped 12 bases, with 23 bases sitting between them. As DNA, the CDR3 is TGTGCCAGCAGGCTTGCTGGCAGCCCTACGGTAACTTTCTTT. Translation gives CASRLAGSPTVTFF.

This clonotype has at least ten counts. V usage is TRBV10-2 and J usage is TRBJ1-2; 7 nucleotides agree with TRBD1. J was trimmed by 6 bases and V by 0 bases; bases with no gene match: 7. Germline V gene sequence: CDR1 WSHSY, CDR2 SAAADI. This CDR3 spans 15 amino acids. The CDR3: CASSESWRQGHGYTF. DNA for the CDR3: TGCGCCAGCAGTGAGTCTTGGCGACAGGGACATGGCTACACCTTC.

The CDR3 protein is CASSLHRQGDGYTF. CDR3 in DNA: TGTGCCAGCAGTTTACACAGACAGGGCGATGGCTACACCTTC. V usage is TRBV12-3 or TRBV12-4 and J usage is TRBJ1-2; TRBD1 agrees at 7 bases. This CDR3 spans 14 amino acids. The V segment lost 2 bases and the J segment 6 bases; nucleotides outside the gene matches: 6.

CDR3 coding DNA: TGCAGTGCTCCTCGAGCGGGGGGGCAATCAGATACGCAGTATTTT. Protein sequence: CSAPRAGGQSDTQYF. The chain has TRBV20-1 and TRBJ2-3; 10 nucleotides agree with TRBD2. The V gene's germline CDR1 is DFQATT and CDR2 SNEGSKA (reference sequence). J lost 4 bases, V lost 5 bases, and 9 bases had no gene match. The CDR3 runs 15 residues.

This clonotype has ten or more counts. V gene TRBV29-1 combines with J gene TRBJ1-1, with no clear D. The CDR3 contains 12 residues. V was trimmed by 6 bases and J by 4 bases, leaving 12 bases between them. From germline, CDR1 is SQVTM and CDR2 ANQGSEA. The DNA for the CDR3 is TGCAGCGTCGCGGACTCGGTCACTGAAGCTTTCTTT. Amino acids: CSVADSVTEAFF.

The V gene is TRBV4-3, the J gene TRBJ2-6; D unclear. From germline, CDR1 is LGHNA and CDR2 YSLEER. The CDR3 is made up of 15 amino acids. V was pared by 2 bases and J by 6 bases, with 11 bases between. The CDR3 DNA reads TGCGCCAGCAGCCAACAGGCCGCCTTGGCCAACGTCCTGACTTTC. Translated: CASSQQAALANVLTF.

The sample holds a few counts of this clonotype. The CDR3, as DNA: TGTGCCAGCAGCAACGGACAGGGGGGGAGTGAAGCTTTCTTT. Protein: CASSNGQGGSEAFF. The chain is built from TRBV7-3 and TRBJ1-1; 10 positions match TRBD1. CDR3 length: 14 amino acids. Germline V gives CDR1 SGHTA, CDR2 FQGTGA. V was pared by 5 bases and J by 7 bases, with 7 bases of the junction left unmatched.

This clonotype was counted only a few times. The J gene is TRBJ2-3, the V gene TRBV5-1; D may be TRBD1 (5 bases). V was pared by 2 bases and J by 4 bases, with 14 bases between. Germline CDR1 reads SGHRS; CDR2 reads YFSETQ. The CDR3 runs 15 residues. CDR3 region: CASSFTQGASDTQYF. CDR3 bases: TGCGCCAGCAGCTTCACCCAGGGTGCATCAGATACGCAGTATTTT.

This clonotype has at least ten counts. V gene TRBV12-3 or TRBV12-4 combines with J gene TRBJ2-1, with 7 positions matching TRBD2. The CDR3 covers 11 residues. V lost 11 bases to trimming and J lost 9 bases; unmatched junction nucleotides: 7. This CDR3 reads CASFGGIEQFF. The CDR3 DNA reads as TGTGCCTCATTCGGGGGGATTGAGCAGTTCTTC.

There are many counts of this clonotype. The chain recombines TRBV6-5 with TRBJ1-5; D is unclear. Germline values: CDR1 MNHEY, CDR2 SVGAGI. This CDR3 has 14 residues. With 0 bases removed from V and 6 bases from J, the gap between germline ends came to 9 bases. The CDR3 protein is CASSYSREAQPQHF. In nucleotides, the CDR3 is TGTGCCAGCAGTTACTCTAGGGAGGCTCAGCCCCAGCATTTT.

At least ten counts were recorded for this clonotype. The chain uses TRBV20-1 and TRBJ2-1; D is unresolved. Germline V gene lookup returns CDR1 DFQATT and CDR2 SNEGSKA (reference sequence). Trimming took 3 bases from V and 9 from J, leaving 18 bases between them. The CDR3 is 14 residues long. DNA for the CDR3: TGCAGTGCTAGGAGGAAGCTTGTCAGAGCTGAGCAGTTCTTC. Its translation: CSARRKLVRAEQFF.